The present TCR beta chain was sequenced within a study of OX40 agonist ivuxolimab in advanced cancers. As for the study in general: The dose-escalation group included hepatocellular carcinoma, melanoma, renal cell carcinoma and head and neck cancer.

Sequencing used immunoSEQ multiplex PCR; TCRdb keeps in-frame clones, though not all of them. Here the sample spans around 33,000 clones, over 85% being singletons. Germline V gene sequence: CDR1 SGHNT, CDR2 YENEEA. Trimming stripped 1 base from V and 1 base from J, with 15 bases between. There are 17 residues in the CDR3. The sample here was CD4+ or CD8+ T cells sorted from blood, taken in a trial of the OX40 agonist ivuxolimab. The chain recombines TRBV11-3 with TRBJ2-3; D is unclear. The clonotype originates from an adult with an advanced solid tumor such as melanoma, head and neck, liver or kidney cancer. The CDR3 is CASSLGTRSGGTDTQYF. CDR3 DNA sequence: TGTGCCAGCAGCTTAGGGACCAGGTCAGGAGGCACAGATACGCAGTATTTT.